These 17 T cell receptor beta chains came from one sample sequenced in a study of T cells in Graves' hyperthyroidism and ophthalmopathy. What was amplified from RNA transcripts were TCR beta CDR3 regions. The HTBI primer set was used in a first-round RT-PCR of the TCR CDR3. TCRdb itself ran the multiplex PCR reads through MiXCR, one entry per CDR3 protein. In the table there are approximately 590,000 distinct CDR3 sequences, 15% to 19% of which are singletons. Sequenced: blood. The receptors stem from a woman in her 30s with Graves' hyperthyroidism.

This clonotype showed up just a few times. The chain joins TRBV10-3 to TRBJ2-5, with D hard to call. Germline-derived CDR1 and CDR2 are ENHRY and SYGVKD. The CDR3 length is 12 residues. The V end was cut by 3 bases, the J end by 2 bases, with 4 bases between. CDR3 bases: TGTGCCATCAGTGAACAACAAGAGACCCAGTACTTC. Translation: CAISEQQETQYF.

This clonotype was seen more than once but under ten times. The chain joins TRBV10-3 to TRBJ2-3; the D is unclear. V lost 10 bases and J 2 bases, leaving 10 bases between the germline ends. Germline CDR1 is ENHRY and CDR2 is SYGVKD. The CDR3 sequence is 12 residues long. The CDR3 DNA sequence: TGTGCCACGGGCGCCTCCACAGATACGCAGTATTTT. This sequence encodes CATGASTDTQYF.

This clonotype has more than one count but fewer than ten. The genes are TRBV29-1 and TRBJ1-1; tentative D call: TRBD1 (6 bases). V lost 6 bases and J lost 10, with 21 bases in between. The germline V gene has CDR1 SQVTM and CDR2 ANQGSEA. The CDR3 contains 13 residues. CDR3 region: CSVTEPGVRRAFF. The CDR3 DNA follows: TGCAGCGTCACAGAGCCAGGGGTAAGAAGAGCTTTCTTT. The whole variable domain, remainder taken from reference TRBV29-1 and TRBJ1-1, is SAVISQKPSRDICQRGTSLTIQCQVDSQVTMMFWYRQQPGQSLTLIATANQGSEATYESGFVIDKFPISRPNLTFSTLTVSNMSPEDSSIYLCSVTEPGVRRAFFGQGTRLTVV.

This sequence joins TRBV7-9 and TRBJ2-1, with a weak D call TRBD1 (5 bases). The length of the CDR3 is 11 residues. Germline-derived CDR1 and CDR2 are SEHNR and FQNEAQ (reference sequence). Trimming stripped 5 bases from V and 10 bases from J, with 9 bases between. In nucleotides, the CDR3 is TGTGCCAGCAGCCGGAGACAGGAGCAGTTCTTC. As protein: CASSRRQEQFF.

This clonotype was counted ten times or more. This rearrangement joins TRBV15 to TRBJ1-1, with TRBD1 identical over 9 bases. CDR3 size: 17 residues. Trimming removed 4 bases from V and 5 bases from J; junction bases left unmatched: 14. CDR1 is LNHNV, CDR2 YYDKDF, per germline (reference sequence). The CDR3 nucleotides read TGTGCCACCAGCAAACCTAGGGACAGGGCCGAGGAGACTGAAGCTTTCTTT. Translating gives CATSKPRDRAEETEAFF.

There are many counts of this clonotype. This chain uses TRBV24-1 with TRBJ2-3, with 9 bases aligning to TRBD1. This CDR3 contains 15 residues. The V segment lost 6 bases and the J segment 3 bases; nucleotides outside the gene matches: 6. Germline V gives CDR1 KGHDR, CDR2 SFDVKD. The CDR3 DNA reads TGTGCCACCAGTCCTACAGGGGGCGCGACAGATACGCAGTATTTT. Translation: CATSPTGGATDTQYF.

The rearrangement joins TRBV5-8 to TRBJ1-1; TRBD1 is a possible D gene (5 bases). V was cut by 3 bases and J by 11 bases, with 17 bases left in between. This CDR3 has 13 residues. Germline CDR1 and CDR2: SGHTS and YDEGEE. CDR3 coding DNA: TGTGCCAGCAGCTACCCGGGGCTTAAAGCGGCTTTCTTT. This encodes CASSYPGLKAAFF.

This clonotype was counted at least ten times. The chain recombines TRBV30 with TRBJ2-7; weak D call: TRBD2 (6 bases). The germline CDR1 and CDR2 sequences are GTSNPN and SVGIG (reference sequence). The germline V and J ends were trimmed by 1 base and 2 bases, with 12 bases remaining between them. CDR3 length equals 14 residues. DNA for the CDR3: TGTGCCTGGAGTGACCTAGCGAGCACCTACGAGCAGTACTTC. Protein: CAWSDLASTYEQYF.

DNA for the CDR3: TGTGCCAGCAGTGGGGATGGTCATGCCGGGGAGCTGTTTTTT. This sequence encodes CASSGDGHAGELFF. The chain joins TRBV25-1 to TRBJ2-2; no reliable D call. V shed 4 bases and J shed 6 bases, with 12 bases lying between them. CDR1 is MGHDK and CDR2 is SYGVNS in the germline V gene. The CDR3 contains 14 residues.

This clonotype has more than one count but fewer than ten. The CDR3 nucleotides are TGTGCCAGCAGCCCTTACAGGGGGCATCAGCCCCAGCATTTT. Translation: CASSPYRGHQPQHF. J is TRBJ1-5 and V is TRBV27; 9 bases agree with TRBD1. This CDR3 region has 14 residues. Germline V gene data show CDR1 as MNHEY and CDR2 as SMNVEV (reference sequence). V was pared by 6 bases and J by 5 bases, with 5 bases of the junction left unmatched.

This clonotype occurred many times. The chain has TRBV28 and TRBJ2-4; no clear D gene. CDR1 and CDR2 (germline): MDHEN, SYDVKM. V lost 5 bases, J lost 0 bases, and 11 bases lay in between. There are 15 residues in the CDR3. The chain's CDR3 is CASSLIGAAKNIQYF. CDR3 coding DNA: TGTGCCAGCAGTCTAATAGGTGCAGCCAAAAACATTCAGTACTTC.

This clonotype has at least ten counts. CDR3 region: CASSSGNSYNEQFF. The CDR3 nucleotides are TGTGCCAGCAGTTCCGGGAACTCCTACAATGAGCAGTTCTTC. The rearrangement links TRBV28 to TRBJ2-1; perhaps TRBD2 as D (5 bases). There are 14 residues in the CDR3. Germline V gene sequence: CDR1 MDHEN, CDR2 SYDVKM. V lost 4 bases to trimming and J lost 0 bases, with 7 bases between them.

This clonotype was observed many times. The gene calls are TRBV7-3 and TRBJ2-1; D unclear. V was shortened by 2 bases and J by 0 bases, with 8 bases between the two germline ends. This CDR3 comprises 15 residues. Germline V gene lookup returns CDR1 SGHTA and CDR2 FQGTGA. In DNA, the CDR3 is TGTGCCAGCAGCTTACAGCTTGTCTCCTACAATGAGCAGTTCTTC. Protein product: CASSLQLVSYNEQFF.

In this sample, this clonotype turned up many times. The V gene is TRBV9, the J gene TRBJ2-7, with D tentatively TRBD2 (6 bases). The V end was cut by 1 base, the J end by 7 bases, with 15 bases between. This CDR3 spans 14 amino acids. CDR1 is SGDLS and CDR2 is YYNGEE in the germline V gene. CDR3 in amino acids: CASSVSWSAGEQYF. In DNA, the CDR3 is TGTGCCAGCAGCGTATCTTGGTCCGCGGGGGAGCAGTACTTC.

The chain links TRBV28 to TRBJ1-1, with TRBD1 identical over 8 bases. The CDR3 is 16 amino acids. Per the germline V gene, CDR1 is MDHEN and CDR2 is SYDVKM. The V gene end was trimmed by 5 bases and the J gene end by 1 base; junction bases not matched to a gene: 9. The CDR3 DNA reads as TGTGCCAGCAGTACCGGACAGGGAGGAGGGAACACTGAAGCTTTCTTT. Its translation is CASSTGQGGGNTEAFF.

The sample holds a few counts of this clonotype. The V and J genes are TRBV12-3 or TRBV12-4 and TRBJ2-1; 9 nucleotides agree with TRBD1. This CDR3 comprises 14 residues. Germline trimming cut 6 bases from V and 9 bases from J; bases unmatched to any gene: 9. The CDR3: CASSTGTGQGEQFF. The DNA for the CDR3 is TGTGCCAGCAGCACCGGGACAGGGCAGGGTGAGCAGTTCTTC.

This clonotype was picked up a small number of times. This chain links TRBV19 with TRBJ1-2, with 8 bases identical to TRBD1. The CDR3 is 17 residues long. V lost 4 bases to trimming and J lost 7 bases; unmatched junction nucleotides: 17. Germline-derived CDR1 and CDR2 are LNHDA and SQIVND (reference sequence). CDR3 amino acids: CASSSPNPGQAAFGYTF. In nucleotides, the CDR3 is TGTGCCAGTAGTAGCCCAAATCCGGGACAGGCCGCGTTTGGCTACACCTTC.